This T cell receptor (beta chain) derives from a study of blood T cell repertoires in COVID-19. Study-level information: Samples of COVID-19 (acute and convalescent) were obtained from the United States, Italy and Spain. In each case, the material was cDNA or gDNA derived from T cells, B-cell-depleted T cells, or PBMCs.

V gave up 0 bases and J gave up 8 bases, with 10 bases separating them. This CDR3 spans 13 amino acids. Per germline, CDR1 MNHNS and CDR2 SASEGT. Authors' methods: Estimated nucleated cell counts came from reference gene primer amplification. Repertoires were generated with immunoSEQ multiplex PCR, while TCRdb's copy carries only in-frame clones and drops some. V and J calls and clone size are those listed in that table; D and trimming were worked out from the DNA. The table lists about 58,000 clones, approximately 86% of them singletons. Specimen: peripheral blood. This chain connects TRBV6-1 to TRBJ1-2; D not resolved. The source of this sequence is a woman aged 70-85 years with active COVID-19. CDR3 coding DNA: TGTGCCAGCAGTGAAGCAGGAACCAGGGGCTACACCTTC. It encodes CASSEAGTRGYTF.